This entry lists 16 T cell receptor beta chains sequenced from one sample in a study of blood T cell repertoires in COVID-19 (dated by TCRdb to 2018 to 2021). Receptors were amplified or captured by the immunoSEQ multiplex PCR assay. TCRdb holds this immuneACCESS table with in-frame rearrangements only. Some clones are missing; in checked studies, unresolved V genes explain under half, and the rest has no known cause. The sample records about 210,000 clones, about 91% of which are singletons. The top ten hold about 4.8% of the sample. Sequenced sample: peripheral blood. The source is a woman between 35 and 50 years old with acute or convalescent COVID-19.

The V call is TRBV11-3, the J call TRBJ2-5; D is possibly TRBD2 (6 bases). V was trimmed by 3 bases and J by 4 bases, leaving 12 bases between them. Germline V gene lookup returns CDR1 SGHNT and CDR2 YENEEA. This CDR3 contains 14 residues. Written as DNA, the CDR3 is TGTGCCAGCAGCTTGGGGGAGGCCGCAGAGACCCAGTACTTC. It is translated as CASSLGEAAETQYF.

The chain combines TRBV5-6 with TRBJ1-2, with D possibly TRBD1 on 6 matching bases. The germline V gene encodes CDR1 SGHDT and CDR2 YYEEEE. V dropped 4 bases and J dropped 10 bases, with 17 bases sitting between them. The CDR3 has 13 amino acids. The CDR3 coding sequence is TGTGCCAGCAGCCCCACAGGGTCCGGAGACTACACCTTC. It specifies CASSPTGSGDYTF.

V and J are TRBV24-1 and TRBJ2-1; D remains ambiguous. CDR3 size: 14 residues. Germline CDR1 and CDR2: KGHDR and SFDVKD. V was pared by 2 bases and J by 7 bases, with 11 bases between. The CDR3 nucleotides read TGTGCCACCAGTGATTCCCAAGCATTGAATGAGCAGTTCTTC. It codes for CATSDSQALNEQFF.

Here the CDR3 DNA reads TGTGCCAGCAGCCCACATCAACGGGGCACCGGGGAGCTGTTTTTT. Translation: CASSPHQRGTGELFF. This rearrangement joins TRBV6-4 to TRBJ2-2; possible D gene TRBD2, 5 bases. The CDR3 runs to 15 residues. Between the trimmed V and J ends, which lost 6 bases and 4 bases, there was a span of 15 bases. The V gene's germline CDR1 is MRHNA and CDR2 SNTAGT.

V is TRBV24-1 and J is TRBJ1-5; D perhaps matches TRBD1 (5 bases). V was shortened by 3 bases and J by 6 bases, with 17 bases between the two germline ends. The CDR3 spans 16 residues. Germline CDR1 KGHDR, CDR2 SFDVKD. This chain's CDR3 is CATSDETAYGGQPQHF. In nucleotides, the CDR3 is TGTGCCACCAGTGATGAGACAGCCTACGGCGGTCAGCCCCAGCATTTT.

On this clone: Distinct nucleotide sequences in the sample also encode this CDR3. The chain is built from TRBV12-3 or TRBV12-4 and TRBJ2-3; D not resolved. The CDR3 totals 12 residues. Trimming stripped 3 bases from V and 3 bases from J, with 4 bases between. The CDR3 DNA is TGTGCCAGCAGTTTCGGGACAGATACGCAGTATTTT. Its translation is CASSFGTDTQYF.

The chain carries TRBV7-3 and TRBJ2-3, with 11 positions matching TRBD1. The CDR3 has 13 residues. The V and J ends lost 3 bases and 8 bases, in that order; junction bases with no gene match: 1. Germline CDR1 and CDR2: SGHTA and FQGTGA. CDR3: CASSFGTGGTQYF. The CDR3 DNA follows: TGTGCCAGCAGCTTCGGGACAGGGGGTACGCAGTATTTT.

This sequence joins TRBV10-2 and TRBJ1-1, with TRBD1 matching 8 bases. The V gene's germline CDR1 is WSHSY and CDR2 SAAADI. The V and J ends lost 6 bases and 4 bases, in that order; junction bases with no gene match: 7. The CDR3 runs to 14 residues. CDR3 bases: TGCGCCAGCAGCTTGGACAGGGTGGTCACTGAAGCTTTCTTT. As protein: CASSLDRVVTEAFF.

This sequence joins TRBV19 and TRBJ2-3, with 11 bases lining up with TRBD2. Losses at the gene ends were 0 bases for V and 0 bases for J; bases not matched to a gene: 14. This CDR3 has 21 residues. Germline V lookup: CDR1 LNHDA, CDR2 SQIVND (reference sequence). CDR3 bases: TGTGCCAGTAGTATAGATCGCCTAGCGGGGGGTCAATTTCCTAGCACAGATACGCAGTATTTT. Protein sequence: CASSIDRLAGGQFPSTDTQYF.

This clone has just one count. V usage is TRBV5-1 and J usage is TRBJ2-5, with D tentatively TRBD1 (6 bases). This CDR3 is built from 15 residues. CDR1 and CDR2 from the germline V gene are SGHRS and YFSETQ. Trimming cost V 4 bases and J 4 bases, with 17 bases left between them. CDR3 DNA sequence: TGCGCCAGCAGCCCTGACTCCCTCAGGGGAGAGACCCAGTACTTC. Translating it yields CASSPDSLRGETQYF. The complete variable domain, with remaining parts taken from reference TRBV5-1 and TRBJ2-5, reads KAGVTQTPRYLIKTRGQQVTLSCSPISGHRSVSWYQQTPGQGLQFLFEYFSETQRNKGNFPGRFSGRQFSNSRSEMNVSTLELGDSALYLCASSPDSLRGETQYFGPGTRLLVL.

This chain links TRBV14 with TRBJ1-5; tentatively, D is TRBD1 (6 bases). V was shortened by 4 bases and J by 6 bases, with 16 bases between the two germline ends. The CDR3 loop spans 15 amino acids. Per the germline V gene, CDR1 is SGHDN and CDR2 is FVKESK. The CDR3, as DNA: TGTGCCAGCAGCCTCACAGGGAAAGTTTGTCAGCCCCAGCATTTT. Translating it yields CASSLTGKVCQPQHF.

The chain carries TRBV24-1 and TRBJ2-1; D is ambiguous. The CDR3 consists of 14 residues. Looked up from germline, CDR1 is KGHDR and CDR2 is SFDVKD. V lost 5 bases and J lost 7, with 14 bases in between. The CDR3 loop is CATSGPSLSNEQFF. In DNA form, the CDR3 reads TGTGCCACCAGTGGCCCCTCCTTGAGTAATGAGCAGTTCTTC.

The chain is built from TRBV27 and TRBJ2-4; 9 bases map to TRBD1. Germline V gives CDR1 MNHEY, CDR2 SMNVEV (reference sequence). This CDR3 is built from 15 residues. The V segment lost 7 bases and the J segment 0 bases; nucleotides outside the gene matches: 4. The CDR3 loop reads CASTVDRGAKNIQYF. The CDR3 DNA is TGTGCCAGCACTGTGGACAGGGGAGCCAAAAACATTCAGTACTTC.

The chain is built from TRBV18 and TRBJ1-4; TRBD1 matches 9 bases. The J segment lost 0 bases and the V segment lost 4 bases, leaving 6 bases of the junction unmatched. Per germline, CDR1 KGHSH and CDR2 LQKENI. The CDR3 has 17 amino acids. CDR3 region: CASSLRTGAATNEKLFF. The CDR3 nucleotides are TGTGCCAGCTCACTTAGGACAGGGGCGGCAACTAATGAAAAACTGTTTTTT.

The J gene is TRBJ1-4, the V gene TRBV5-1; TRBD1 agrees at 8 bases. Germline assignment: CDR1 SGHRS and CDR2 YFSETQ. The CDR3 runs to 16 residues. The junction had 4 bases not matched to a gene; V was cut back by 3 bases and J by 0 bases. For the CDR3, the DNA is TGCGCCAGCAGCTCCCGGACAGGGACAACTAATGAAAAACTGTTTTTT. Translation: CASSSRTGTTNEKLFF.

The chain is built from TRBV5-1 and TRBJ1-1; D is undetermined. This CDR3 contains 18 residues. Germline CDR1 reads SGHRS; CDR2 reads YFSETQ. V gave up 0 bases and J gave up 0 bases, with 18 bases separating them. The CDR3 DNA sequence: TGCGCCAGCAGCTTGGGTGGATGGGCCTTTAGAGTGAACACTGAAGCTTTCTTT. Translation: CASSLGGWAFRVNTEAFF.